One sample yielded the 13 T cell receptor beta chains listed below, sequenced in a study of T cell responses to AZD1222 COVID-19 vaccine. Assay used: immunoSEQ multiplex PCR; TCRdb lists only in-frame clones, some missing. The profile shows about 120,000 clones, 80% to 90% of them singletons. This specimen was peripheral blood, taken 28 days after the second AZD1222 dose. Receptors originate from an adult who received the AZD1222 COVID-19 vaccine.

As concerns this clone: At one boundary the junction diverges from the germline segment, which might be a read error. The chain uses TRBV18 and TRBJ2-2; D gene ambiguous. The CDR3 has 14 amino acids. CDR1 is KGHSH and CDR2 is LQKENI in the germline V gene. CDR3 loop: CASLPVSYTGELFF. CDR3 DNA sequence: TGTGCCAGCTTACCAGTGTCATACACCGGGGAGCTGTTTTTT.

This chain joins TRBV19 and TRBJ2-4; tentative D call: TRBD1 (5 bases). Germline V gene lookup returns CDR1 LNHDA and CDR2 SQIVND (reference sequence). With 6 bases removed from V and 8 bases from J, the gap between germline ends came to 17 bases. This CDR3 is 14 amino acids long. The CDR3 nucleotides are TGTGCCAGTAGGCTCGGCCCAGTAGGGGACATTCAGTACTTC. Translation gives CASRLGPVGDIQYF.

The chain joins TRBV12-3 or TRBV12-4 to TRBJ2-7; D gene ambiguous. The CDR3 sequence is 13 residues long. V was clipped by 5 bases and J by 9 bases, with 17 bases between them. CDR3 DNA sequence: TGTGCCAGCAGTCAAAAAAACACTGTCTCGCAGTACTTC. This gives the protein CASSQKNTVSQYF.

The chain carries TRBV3-1 (or the pseudogene TRBV3-2) and TRBJ2-2, with 11 bases that match TRBD1. CDR3 length: 16 residues. CDR1 and CDR2 (germline): LGHDT, YNNKEL (reference sequence). J gave up 4 bases and V 2 bases, and 3 bases lay outside the gene matches. The CDR3 region is CASSQRGQGGTGELFF. The CDR3 region has the DNA TGTGCCAGCAGCCAAAGGGGACAGGGGGGCACCGGGGAGCTGTTTTTT.

This chain connects TRBV11-3 to TRBJ2-2; D not certain. This CDR3 has 13 amino acids. V was cut by 3 bases and J by 5 bases, with 7 bases left in between. CDR1 and CDR2 from the germline V gene are SGHNT and YENEEA. The CDR3 DNA is TGTGCCAGCAGCTTTACAGTAACCGGGGAGCTGTTTTTT. Translated: CASSFTVTGELFF. Drawing the rest from reference TRBV11-3 and TRBJ2-2, the complete variable domain is EAGVVQSPRYKIIEKKQPVAFWCNPISGHNTLYWYLQNLGQGPELLIRYENEEAVDDSQLPKDRFSAERLKGVDSTLKIQPAELGDSAVYLCASSFTVTGELFFGEGSRLTVL.

The chain joins TRBV19 to TRBJ2-3; D remains unclear. The CDR3 loop spans 14 amino acids. V was shortened by 0 bases and J by 6 bases, with 10 bases between the two germline ends. Germline V gives CDR1 LNHDA, CDR2 SQIVND (reference sequence). The CDR3 loop reads CASSIEPLQDTQYF. The CDR3 coding sequence is TGTGCCAGTAGTATAGAGCCCCTCCAGGATACGCAGTATTTT.

This clone was seen only once. The chain carries TRBV7-2 and TRBJ2-1; 12 bases agree with TRBD1. The CDR3 sequence is 15 residues long. Germline assignment: CDR1 SGHTA and CDR2 FQGNSA. V shed 5 bases, J shed 7 bases, and the junction held 6 bases outside the gene matches. CDR3 region: CASSRGQGADNEQFF. For the CDR3, the DNA is TGTGCCAGCAGCCGGGGACAGGGGGCGGATAATGAGCAGTTCTTC. Combining the CDR3 with reference TRBV7-2 and TRBJ2-1 gives the whole variable domain GAGVSQSPSNKVTEKGKDVELRCDPISGHTALYWYRQSLGQGLEFLIYFQGNSAPDKSGLPSDRFSAERTGGSVSTLTIQRTQQEDSAVYLCASSRGQGADNEQFFGPGTRLTVL.

V and J are TRBV5-1 and TRBJ1-1; TRBD1 is a possible D gene (5 bases). Trimming removed 0 bases at V and 4 bases at J, with 10 bases between. The germline V gene encodes CDR1 SGHRS and CDR2 YFSETQ. The CDR3 has 14 residues. The DNA of the CDR3 is TGCGCCAGCAGCTTGGCCGGGGACCTCACTGAAGCTTTCTTT. It encodes CASSLAGDLTEAFF.

The chain is built from TRBV5-4 and TRBJ2-7; 9 nucleotides match TRBD1. V shed 4 bases, J shed 2 bases, and the junction held 10 bases outside the gene matches. In germline, CDR1 is SGHNT, CDR2 YYREEE (reference sequence). This CDR3 has 16 amino acids. The CDR3 DNA reads as TGTGCCAGCAGCCCTAAACCGGGACAGGGTCCCTACGAGCAGTACTTC. This translates into CASSPKPGQGPYEQYF.

The chain uses TRBV19 and TRBJ1-5, with D hard to call. The V gene lost 7 bases and the J gene lost 3 bases, with 13 bases spanning the gap. Germline V gene sequence: CDR1 LNHDA, CDR2 SQIVND (reference sequence). The CDR3 has 14 amino acids. CDR3 region: CASKVLAPNQPQHF. For the CDR3, the DNA is TGTGCCAGTAAGGTCTTGGCCCCCAATCAGCCCCAGCATTTT.

V and J are TRBV5-1 and TRBJ1-3; unclear D gene. V was shortened by 1 base and J by 0 bases, with 14 bases between the two germline ends. Germline V CDR1 and CDR2: SGHRS, YFSETQ. The CDR3 has 17 amino acids. The CDR3 nucleotides read TGCGCCAGCAGCTTGACCGGGCCCTATAGCTCTGGAAACACCATATATTTT. Its protein product is CASSLTGPYSSGNTIYF.

This sequence joins TRBV6-1 and TRBJ1-2; TRBD1 agrees at 9 bases. After removal of 0 bases from V and 4 bases from J, the junction contained 3 bases not matched to a gene. In germline, CDR1 is MNHNS, CDR2 SASEGT. CDR3 length: 15 residues. The CDR3 here is CASSEATGGGYGYTF. CDR3 coding DNA: TGTGCCAGCAGTGAAGCGACAGGGGGAGGCTATGGCTACACCTTC.

This clone was recorded once. The chain links TRBV7-2 to TRBJ1-4; possible D gene TRBD1, 5 bases. Per the germline V gene, CDR1 is SGHTA and CDR2 is FQGNSA. The CDR3 is 14 amino acids. V was cut by 3 bases and J by 7 bases, with 12 bases left in between. CDR3 region: CASSFGRVVEKLFF. CDR3 nucleotides: TGTGCCAGCAGCTTTGGCAGGGTGGTTGAAAAACTGTTTTTT.